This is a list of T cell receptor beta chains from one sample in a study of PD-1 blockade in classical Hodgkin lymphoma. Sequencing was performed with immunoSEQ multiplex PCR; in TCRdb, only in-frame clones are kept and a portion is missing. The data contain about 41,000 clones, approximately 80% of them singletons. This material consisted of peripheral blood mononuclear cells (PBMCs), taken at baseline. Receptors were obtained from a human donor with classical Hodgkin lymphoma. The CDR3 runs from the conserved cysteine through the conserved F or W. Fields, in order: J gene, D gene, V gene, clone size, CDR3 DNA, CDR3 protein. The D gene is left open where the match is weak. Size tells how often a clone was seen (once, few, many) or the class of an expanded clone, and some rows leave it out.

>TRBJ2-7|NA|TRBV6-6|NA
TGTGCCAGCAGTTACGGGTTTTTCTACGAGCAGTACTTC
CASSYGFFYEQYF
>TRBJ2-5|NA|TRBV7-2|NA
TGTGCCAGCAGCTGGACGACTGCCTTTCAAGAGACCCAGTACTTC
CASSWTTAFQETQYF
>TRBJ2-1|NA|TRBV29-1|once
TGCAGCGTTCCAGCCGGGACTTTTAATGAGCAGTTCTTC
CSVPAGTFNEQFF
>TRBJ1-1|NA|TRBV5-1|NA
TGCGCCAGCAGCTTGTTGGGGGCATTTGCCACTGAAGCTTTCTTT
CASSLLGAFATEAFF
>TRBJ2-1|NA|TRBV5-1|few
TGCGCCAGCAGCTATTCCAATGAGCAGTTCTTC
CASSYSNEQFF
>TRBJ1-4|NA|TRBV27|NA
TGTGCCAGCAGTTTCGGGGGCGATACTAATGAAAAACTGTTTTTT
CASSFGGDTNEKLFF
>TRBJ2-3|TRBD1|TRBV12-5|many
TGTGCTAGTGGTCCCGGACAGGGAACAGATACGCAGTATTTT
CASGPGQGTDTQYF
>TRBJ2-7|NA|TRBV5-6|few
TGTGCCAGCATCCGTTTAGACAGTCCCTACGAGCAGTACTTC
CASIRLDSPYEQYF
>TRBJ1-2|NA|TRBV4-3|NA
TGCGCCAGCACCTGGGGGGGGGAAGGCGGTGGCTACACCTTC
CASTWGGEGGGYTF
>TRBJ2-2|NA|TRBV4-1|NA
TGCGCCAGCAGCCAACTCGATCTCCTGAACACCGGGGAGCTGTTTTTT
CASSQLDLLNTGELFF
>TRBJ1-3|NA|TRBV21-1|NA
TGTGCCAGCAGCAAGGGGCGCGGCAAGAGCTCTGGAAACACCATATATTTT
CASSKGRGKSSGNTIYF
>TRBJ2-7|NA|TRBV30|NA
TGTGCCTGGAGTGTAGGGGGCTACGAGCAGTACTTC
CAWSVGGYEQYF
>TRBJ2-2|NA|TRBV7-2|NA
TGTGCCAGCAGCTTACGGGGTAGCGGGAACACCGGGGAGCTGTTTTTT
CASSLRGSGNTGELFF
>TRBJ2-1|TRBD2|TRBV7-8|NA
TGTGCCAGCACCTCGGGACTAGCGGGAGACAATGAGCAGTTCTTC
CASTSGLAGDNEQFF
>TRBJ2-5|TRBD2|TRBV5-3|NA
TGTGCCAGCAGCTCGGCGGGGGGGCCGGAGACCCAGTACTTC
CASSSAGGPETQYF
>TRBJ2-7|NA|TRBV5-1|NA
TGCGCCAGCAGCTACATGAACTCCTACGAGCAGTACTTC
CASSYMNSYEQYF
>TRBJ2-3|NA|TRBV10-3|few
TGTGCCATCAGTGAGGTGGGAGGTAGCACAGATACGCAGTATTTT
CAISEVGGSTDTQYF
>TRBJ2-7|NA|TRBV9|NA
TGTGCCAGCAGCGTAGTAGGAGGGTACGAGCAGTACTTC
CASSVVGGYEQYF
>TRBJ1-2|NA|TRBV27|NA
TGTGCCAGCAGTTTATCCCCACAGGGTCTCTATGGCTACACCTTC
CASSLSPQGLYGYTF
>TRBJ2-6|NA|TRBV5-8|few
TGTGCCAGCTTAAGGGACATCTTCTCCTCTGGGGCCAACGTCCTGACTTTC
CASLRDIFSSGANVLTF
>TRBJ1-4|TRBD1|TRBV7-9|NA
TGTGCCAGCAGCTGGACAGGATTTAATGAAAAACTGTTTTTT
CASSWTGFNEKLFF
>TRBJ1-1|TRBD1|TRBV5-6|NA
TGTGCCAGCAGCTGGGGACAGTTCACTGAAGCTTTCTTT
CASSWGQFTEAFF
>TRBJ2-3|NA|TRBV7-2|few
TGTGCCAGCAGCCCGTTGCTTACGCAGTATTTT
CASSPLLTQYF
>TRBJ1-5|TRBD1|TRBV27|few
TGTGCCAGCGGCAGGACAGGGGGCAATCAGCCCCAGCATTTT
CASGRTGGNQPQHF
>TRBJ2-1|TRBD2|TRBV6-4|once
TGTGCCAGCAGCCTAGCGGGAAACAATGAGCAGTTCTTC
CASSLAGNNEQFF
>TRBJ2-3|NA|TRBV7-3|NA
TGTGCCAGCAGCCCCCGGGGTGGGGATACGCAGTATTTT
CASSPRGGDTQYF
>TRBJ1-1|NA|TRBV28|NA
TGTGCCAGCACGTCGACGATGGGTGGAAAGGCTTTCTTT
CASTSTMGGKAFF